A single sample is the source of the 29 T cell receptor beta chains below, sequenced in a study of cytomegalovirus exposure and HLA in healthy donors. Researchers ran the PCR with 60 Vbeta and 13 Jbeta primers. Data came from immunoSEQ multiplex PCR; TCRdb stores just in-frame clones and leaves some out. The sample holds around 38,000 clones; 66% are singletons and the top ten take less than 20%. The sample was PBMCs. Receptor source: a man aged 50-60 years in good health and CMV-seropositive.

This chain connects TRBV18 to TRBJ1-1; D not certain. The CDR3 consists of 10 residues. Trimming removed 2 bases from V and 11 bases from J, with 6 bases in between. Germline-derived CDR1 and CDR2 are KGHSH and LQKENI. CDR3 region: CASSPEEAFF. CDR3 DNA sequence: TGTGCCAGCTCACCAGAGGAGGCTTTCTTT.

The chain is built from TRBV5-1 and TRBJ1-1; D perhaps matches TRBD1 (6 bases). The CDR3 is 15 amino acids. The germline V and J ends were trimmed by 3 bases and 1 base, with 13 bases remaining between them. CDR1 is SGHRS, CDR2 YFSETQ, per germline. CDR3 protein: CASSSSTGQNTEAFF. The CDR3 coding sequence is TGCGCCAGCAGCTCCTCGACAGGTCAGAACACTGAAGCTTTCTTT.

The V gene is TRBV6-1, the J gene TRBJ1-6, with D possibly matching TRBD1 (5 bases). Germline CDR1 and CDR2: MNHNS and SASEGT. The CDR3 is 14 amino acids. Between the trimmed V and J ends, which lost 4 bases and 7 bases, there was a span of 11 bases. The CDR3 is CASSAWGLNSPLHF. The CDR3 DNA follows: TGTGCCAGCAGTGCGTGGGGACTAAATTCACCCCTCCACTTT.

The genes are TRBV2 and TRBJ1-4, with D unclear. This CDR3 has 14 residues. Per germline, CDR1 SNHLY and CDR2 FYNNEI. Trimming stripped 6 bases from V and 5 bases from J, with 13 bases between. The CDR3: CASRDVGSNEKLFF. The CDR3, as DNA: TGTGCCAGCAGAGACGTGGGCTCAAATGAAAAACTGTTTTTT.

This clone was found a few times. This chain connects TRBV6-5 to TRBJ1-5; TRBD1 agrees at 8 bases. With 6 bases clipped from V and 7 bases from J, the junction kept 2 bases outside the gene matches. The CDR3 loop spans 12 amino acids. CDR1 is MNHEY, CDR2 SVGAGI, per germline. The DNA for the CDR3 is TGTGCCAGCAGACAGGGGGGGCAGCCCCAGCATTTT. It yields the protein CASRQGGQPQHF.

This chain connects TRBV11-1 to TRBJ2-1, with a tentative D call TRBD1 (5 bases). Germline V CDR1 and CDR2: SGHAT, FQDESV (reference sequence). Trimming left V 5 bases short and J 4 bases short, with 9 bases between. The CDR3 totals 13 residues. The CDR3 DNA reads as TGTGCCAGCAGCATGACAGAATACAATGAGCAGTTCTTC. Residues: CASSMTEYNEQFF.

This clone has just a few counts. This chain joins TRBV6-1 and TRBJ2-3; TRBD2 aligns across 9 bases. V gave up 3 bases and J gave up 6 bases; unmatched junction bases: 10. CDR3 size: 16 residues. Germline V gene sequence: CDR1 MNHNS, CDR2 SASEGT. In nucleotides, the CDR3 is TGTGCCAGCAGTGACGGTAGCGGGGGCCGTGCGGATACGCAGTATTTT. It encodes CASSDGSGGRADTQYF.

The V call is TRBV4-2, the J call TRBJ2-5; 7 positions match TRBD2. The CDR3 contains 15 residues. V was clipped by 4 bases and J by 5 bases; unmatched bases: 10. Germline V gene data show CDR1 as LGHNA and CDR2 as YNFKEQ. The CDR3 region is CASSPKRGRGETQYF. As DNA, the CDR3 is TGTGCCAGCAGCCCTAAGCGGGGCCGGGGGGAGACCCAGTACTTC.

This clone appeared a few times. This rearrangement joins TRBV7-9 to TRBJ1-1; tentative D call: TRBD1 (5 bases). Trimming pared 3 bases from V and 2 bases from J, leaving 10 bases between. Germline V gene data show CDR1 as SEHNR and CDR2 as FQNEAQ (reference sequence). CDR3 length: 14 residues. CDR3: CASSFLQGNTEAFF. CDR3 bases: TGTGCCAGCAGCTTCCTTCAGGGAAACACTGAAGCTTTCTTT.

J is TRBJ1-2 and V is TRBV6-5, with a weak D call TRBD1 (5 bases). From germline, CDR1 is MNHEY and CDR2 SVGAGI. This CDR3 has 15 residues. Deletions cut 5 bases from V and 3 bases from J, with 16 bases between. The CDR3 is CASSPDRDSYYGYTF. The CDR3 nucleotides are TGTGCCAGCAGTCCCGACAGAGATTCCTACTATGGCTACACCTTC.

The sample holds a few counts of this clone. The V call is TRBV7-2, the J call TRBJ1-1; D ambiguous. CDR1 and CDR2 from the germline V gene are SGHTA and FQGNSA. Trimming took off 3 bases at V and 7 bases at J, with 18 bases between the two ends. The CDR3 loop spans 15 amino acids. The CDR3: CASSLRRNSGIEAFF. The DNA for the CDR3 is TGTGCCAGCAGCTTGCGGCGGAATAGCGGCATTGAAGCTTTCTTT.

The CDR3 region is CASRAGTQSSYEQYF. For the CDR3, the DNA is TGCGCCAGCAGGGCCGGGACTCAAAGCTCCTACGAGCAGTACTTC. This chain uses TRBV5-1 with TRBJ2-7; tentatively, D is TRBD2 (6 bases). V lost 5 bases and J lost 0, with 15 bases in between. Germline-derived CDR1 and CDR2 are SGHRS and YFSETQ. This CDR3 is 15 amino acids long.

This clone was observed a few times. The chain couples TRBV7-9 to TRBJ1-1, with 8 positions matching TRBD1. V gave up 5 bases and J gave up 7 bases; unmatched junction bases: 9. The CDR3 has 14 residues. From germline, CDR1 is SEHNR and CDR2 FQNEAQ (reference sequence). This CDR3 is CASSRQGARGEAFF. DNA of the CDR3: TGTGCCAGCAGCCGTCAGGGGGCGCGTGGTGAAGCTTTCTTT.

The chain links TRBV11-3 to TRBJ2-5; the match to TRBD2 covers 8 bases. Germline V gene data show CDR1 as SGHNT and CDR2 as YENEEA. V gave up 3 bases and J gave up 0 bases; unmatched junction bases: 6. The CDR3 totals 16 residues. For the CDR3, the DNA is TGTGCCAGCAGCTTTAGCGGGGTGCCTTACCAAGAGACCCAGTACTTC. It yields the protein CASSFSGVPYQETQYF. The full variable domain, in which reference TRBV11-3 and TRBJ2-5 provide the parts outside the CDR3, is EAGVVQSPRYKIIEKKQPVAFWCNPISGHNTLYWYLQNLGQGPELLIRYENEEAVDDSQLPKDRFSAERLKGVDSTLKIQPAELGDSAVYLCASSFSGVPYQETQYFGPGTRLLVL.

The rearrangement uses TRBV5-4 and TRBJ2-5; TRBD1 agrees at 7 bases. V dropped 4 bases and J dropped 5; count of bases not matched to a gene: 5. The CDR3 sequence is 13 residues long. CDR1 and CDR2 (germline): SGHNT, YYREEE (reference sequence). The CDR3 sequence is CASSIQGWETQYF. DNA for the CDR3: TGTGCCAGCAGCATACAGGGGTGGGAGACCCAGTACTTC.

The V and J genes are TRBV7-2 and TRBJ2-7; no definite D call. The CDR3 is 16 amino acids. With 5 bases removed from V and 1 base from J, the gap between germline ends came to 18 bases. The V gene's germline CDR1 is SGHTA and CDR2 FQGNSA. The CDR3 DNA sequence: TGTGCCAGCAGCGCCGAACAGCCGAGAATGTCCTACGAGCAGTACTTC. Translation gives CASSAEQPRMSYEQYF.

CDR3 sequence: CASTPSTGKNTEAFF. Written as DNA, the CDR3 is TGTGCCAGCACCCCCTCGACAGGGAAGAACACTGAAGCTTTCTTT. V and J are TRBV18 and TRBJ1-1; TRBD1 agrees at 7 bases. CDR3 length: 15 residues. In germline, CDR1 is KGHSH, CDR2 LQKENI. V gave up 8 bases and J gave up 1 base; unmatched junction bases: 10.

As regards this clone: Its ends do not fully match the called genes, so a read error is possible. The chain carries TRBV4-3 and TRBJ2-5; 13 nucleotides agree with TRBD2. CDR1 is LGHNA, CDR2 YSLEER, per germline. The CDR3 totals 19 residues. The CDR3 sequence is CASSQTPSTSGGVLEAQYF. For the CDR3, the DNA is TGCGCCAGCAGCCAAACTCCCAGCACTAGCGGGGGGGTCCTAGAGGCCCAGTACTTC.

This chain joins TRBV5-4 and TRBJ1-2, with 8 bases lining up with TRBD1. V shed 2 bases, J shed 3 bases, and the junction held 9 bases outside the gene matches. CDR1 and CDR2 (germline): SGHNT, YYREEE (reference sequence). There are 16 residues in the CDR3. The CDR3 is CASSLSVGQGDYGYTF. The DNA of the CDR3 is TGTGCCAGCAGCTTAAGCGTAGGACAGGGAGACTATGGCTACACCTTC.

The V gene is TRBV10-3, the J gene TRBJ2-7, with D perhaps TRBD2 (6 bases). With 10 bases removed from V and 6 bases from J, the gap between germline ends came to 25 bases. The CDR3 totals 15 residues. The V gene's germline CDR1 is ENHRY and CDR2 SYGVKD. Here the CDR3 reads CATQWVAGTPLEQYF. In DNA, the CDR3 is TGTGCCACCCAGTGGGTCGCCGGGACTCCACTCGAGCAGTACTTC.

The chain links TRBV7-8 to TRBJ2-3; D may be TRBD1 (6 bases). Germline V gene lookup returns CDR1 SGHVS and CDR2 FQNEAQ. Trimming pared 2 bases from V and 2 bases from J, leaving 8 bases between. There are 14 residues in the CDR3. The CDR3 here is CASSLRTDTDTQYF. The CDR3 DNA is TGTGCCAGCAGCTTAAGGACAGACACAGATACGCAGTATTTT.

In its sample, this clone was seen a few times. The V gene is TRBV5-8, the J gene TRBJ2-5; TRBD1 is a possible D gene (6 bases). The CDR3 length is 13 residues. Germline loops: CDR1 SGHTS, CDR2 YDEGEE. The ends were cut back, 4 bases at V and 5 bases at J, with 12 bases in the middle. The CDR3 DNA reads TGTGCCAGCAGCCTACAGGGTGGGGAGACCCAGTACTTC. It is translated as CASSLQGGETQYF.

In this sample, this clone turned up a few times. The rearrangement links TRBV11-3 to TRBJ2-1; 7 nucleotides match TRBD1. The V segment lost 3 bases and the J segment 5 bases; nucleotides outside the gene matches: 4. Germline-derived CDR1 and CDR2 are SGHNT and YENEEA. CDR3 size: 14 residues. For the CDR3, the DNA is TGTGCCAGCAGCTTGAGGGGGCAGGACAATGAGCAGTTCTTC. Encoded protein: CASSLRGQDNEQFF.

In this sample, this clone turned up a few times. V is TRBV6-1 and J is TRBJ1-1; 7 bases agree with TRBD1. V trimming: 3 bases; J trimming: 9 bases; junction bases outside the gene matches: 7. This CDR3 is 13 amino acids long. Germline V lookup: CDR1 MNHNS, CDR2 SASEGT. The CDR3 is CASSETGTVQAFF. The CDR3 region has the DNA TGTGCCAGCAGTGAGACAGGGACGGTACAAGCTTTCTTT.

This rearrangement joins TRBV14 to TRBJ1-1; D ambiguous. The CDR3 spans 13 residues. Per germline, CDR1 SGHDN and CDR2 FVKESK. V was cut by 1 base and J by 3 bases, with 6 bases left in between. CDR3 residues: CASSQGQHTEAFF. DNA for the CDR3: TGTGCCAGCAGCCAAGGGCAACACACTGAAGCTTTCTTT.

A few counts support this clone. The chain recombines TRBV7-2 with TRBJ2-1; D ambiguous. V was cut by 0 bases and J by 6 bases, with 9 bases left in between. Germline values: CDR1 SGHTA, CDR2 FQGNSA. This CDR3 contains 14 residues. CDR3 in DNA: TGTGCCAGCAGCTTAGCTCACGGTGGCAATGAGCAGTTCTTC. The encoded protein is CASSLAHGGNEQFF.

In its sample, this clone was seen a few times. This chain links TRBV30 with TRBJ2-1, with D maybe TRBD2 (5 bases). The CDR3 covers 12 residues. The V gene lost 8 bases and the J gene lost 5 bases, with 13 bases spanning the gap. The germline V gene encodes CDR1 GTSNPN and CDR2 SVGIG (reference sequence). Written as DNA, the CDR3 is TGTGCCGGACTGAGTGCGCACAATGAGCAGTTCTTC. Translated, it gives CAGLSAHNEQFF.

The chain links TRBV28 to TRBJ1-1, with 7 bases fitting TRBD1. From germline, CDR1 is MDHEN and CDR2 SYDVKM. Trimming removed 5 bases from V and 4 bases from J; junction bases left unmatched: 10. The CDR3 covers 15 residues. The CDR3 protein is CASSTPQGPGTEAFF. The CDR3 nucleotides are TGTGCCAGCAGTACTCCACAGGGGCCCGGCACTGAAGCTTTCTTT.

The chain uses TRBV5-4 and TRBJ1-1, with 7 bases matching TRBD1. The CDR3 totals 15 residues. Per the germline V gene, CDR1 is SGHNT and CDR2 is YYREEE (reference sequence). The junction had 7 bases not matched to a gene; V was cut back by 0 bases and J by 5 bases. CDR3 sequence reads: CASSLGTGGRTEAFF. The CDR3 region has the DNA TGTGCCAGCAGCTTGGGGACAGGTGGCCGGACTGAAGCTTTCTTT.